The source of this T cell receptor beta chain is a study of cytotoxic CD8 clonotypes in ibrutinib-treated CLL. Study as a whole: Following a median approximately eleven months of treatment, with a range of 6 to 36, response samples were taken.

The assay was immunoSEQ multiplex PCR, and TCRdb's table has in-frame clones only and misses some. The sample lists tens of thousands of clones; less than 75% were seen once. Overall study results and limits: Shared public clonotypes were rare, and on treatment they either got smaller or stayed the same.

CDR3 size: 14 residues. The J segment lost 0 bases and the V segment lost 5 bases, leaving 1 base of the junction unmatched. The germline V gene encodes CDR1 SNHLY and CDR2 FYNNEI. There are a few counts of this clone. Its antigen is undetermined. The V call is TRBV2, the J call TRBJ2-7, with 10 bases aligning to TRBD1. The sample in question was PBMCs, obtained before ibrutinib treatment. The sequence came from a human donor with chronic lymphocytic leukemia. As DNA, the CDR3 is TGTGCCAGCAGTTGGACAGGGGGCTCCTACGAGCAGTACTTC. This gives the protein CASSWTGGSYEQYF.